This T cell receptor (beta chain) was sequenced during a study of cytomegalovirus exposure and HLA in healthy donors. Findings of the study overall: Presence/absence analyses took donor sequencing depth as roughly uniform. Association with HLA alleles at 0.05 false discovery rate was found for 16,951 TCR beta sequences in a later analysis.

The PCR was carried out with 60 Vbeta primers and 13 Jbeta primers. Libraries were prepared by immunoSEQ multiplex PCR; TCRdb keeps only in-frame clonotypes and omits some of them. This table has about 130,000 clones, 60% to 75% appearing once. Per the germline V gene, CDR1 is SNHLY and CDR2 is FYNNEI. CDR3 size: 15 residues. J gave up 0 bases and V 7 bases, and 8 bases lay outside the gene matches. Details on this clone: No antigen is known for it.

The material sequenced was PBMCs. The chain is built from TRBV2 and TRBJ2-5; 7 nucleotides match TRBD2. This clonotype was obtained from a human donor in good health. The CDR3 is CASIGGRGNQETQYF. CDR3 DNA sequence: TGTGCCAGCATTGGCGGGAGAGGGAACCAAGAGACCCAGTACTTC.